A few counts support the clone carrying this TCR beta chain. What it recognizes is unknown. CDR3 length equals 13 residues. CDR1 and CDR2 (germline): MNHEY, SVGEGT. Trimming cost V 6 bases and J 9 bases; bases outside gene matches: 9. Generation of TCR cDNA used 5'RACE template switching (which added a universal primer site and UMIs). TCRdb reprocessed the 5' RACE reads with MiXCR, giving one entry per CDR3 protein. The profile shows hundreds of thousands of distinct CDR3 sequences, 11% of them singletons. The sample comes from a study of T cells after yellow fever vaccination. Looking at the study overall: The fractions with low cell numbers were processed using SMART-Seq v4 Ultra Low Input.

Study results and limitations: Post-booster reappearance was seen for most primary-vaccination clones (around 97% CD4, around 89% CD8). Compared with primary, the secondary response was weaker and peaked at day 5, not 15.

The sample was PBMCs, taken on the day of the first yellow fever vaccination. The chain couples TRBV6-2 or TRBV6-3 to TRBJ2-7; 9 bases are shared with TRBD1. The receptor comes from a man between 18 and 29 years old who received the YFV17D yellow fever vaccine. CDR3 sequence (DNA): TGTGCCAGCAGCCTCGGACAGGGGTACTGGCAGTACTTC. It codes for CASSLGQGYWQYF.